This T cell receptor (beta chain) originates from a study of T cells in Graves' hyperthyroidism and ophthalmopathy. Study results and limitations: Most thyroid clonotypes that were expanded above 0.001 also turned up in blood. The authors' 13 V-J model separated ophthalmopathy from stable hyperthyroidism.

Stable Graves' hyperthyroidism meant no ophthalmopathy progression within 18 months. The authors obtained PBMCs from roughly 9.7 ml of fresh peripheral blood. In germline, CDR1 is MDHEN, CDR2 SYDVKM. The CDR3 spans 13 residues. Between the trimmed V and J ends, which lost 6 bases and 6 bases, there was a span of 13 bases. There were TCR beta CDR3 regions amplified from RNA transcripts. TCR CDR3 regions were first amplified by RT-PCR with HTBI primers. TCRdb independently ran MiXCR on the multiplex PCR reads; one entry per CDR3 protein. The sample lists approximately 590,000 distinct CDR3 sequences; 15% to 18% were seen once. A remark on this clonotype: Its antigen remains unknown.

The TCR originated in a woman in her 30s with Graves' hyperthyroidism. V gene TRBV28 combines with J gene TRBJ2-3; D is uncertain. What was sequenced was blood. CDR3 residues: CASSLRVEDTQYF. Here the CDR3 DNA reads TGTGCCAGCAGCCTCCGGGTCGAGGATACGCAGTATTTT.